This T cell receptor (beta chain) was retrieved from a study of OX40 agonist ivuxolimab in advanced cancers. Across the whole study: In this trial design, patients received ivuxolimab intravenously at 0.01 to 10 mg/kg every 2 weeks.

As concerns this clone: Its antigen is unidentified.

Points from the study as a whole: Relatively little clonal expansion, among the lowest observed, appeared in partial responders at 0.1-3.0 mg/kg. Expanded clones were, on average, more numerous in CD8+ T cells than in CD4+.

There are 18 residues in the CDR3. Germline CDR1 SNHLY, CDR2 FYNNEI. The ends were cut back, 1 base at V and 7 bases at J, with 23 bases in the middle. Repertoires were generated with immunoSEQ multiplex PCR, while TCRdb's copy carries only in-frame clones and drops some. Counted here are fewer than 85,000 clones, approximately 80% occurring once; the ten biggest clones make up 0.51%. This TCR was sampled from an adult with an advanced solid tumor such as melanoma, head and neck, liver or kidney cancer. The J gene is TRBJ2-1, the V gene TRBV2; perhaps TRBD1 as D (5 bases). Sequenced material: CD4+ or CD8+ T cells sorted from blood, taken in a trial of the OX40 agonist ivuxolimab. The CDR3 nucleotides read TGTGCCAGCAGTGAAGGCCGGACAAAAGGGTGGACGAGGAATGAGCAGTTCTTC. Amino acid sequence: CASSEGRTKGWTRNEQFF.